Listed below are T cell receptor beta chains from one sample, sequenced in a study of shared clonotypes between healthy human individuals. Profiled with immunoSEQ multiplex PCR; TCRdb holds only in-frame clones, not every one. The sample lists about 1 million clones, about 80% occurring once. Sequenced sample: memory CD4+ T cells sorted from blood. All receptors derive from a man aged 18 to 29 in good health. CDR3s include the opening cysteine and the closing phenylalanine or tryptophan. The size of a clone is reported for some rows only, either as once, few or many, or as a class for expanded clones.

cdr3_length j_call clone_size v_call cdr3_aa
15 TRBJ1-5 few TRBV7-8 CASSRPTGRREPQHF
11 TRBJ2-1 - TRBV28 CASSSDSEQFF
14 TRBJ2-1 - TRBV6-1 CASSSRGGLDEQFF
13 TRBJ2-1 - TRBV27 CASRLDGYNEQFF
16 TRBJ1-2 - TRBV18 CASSRGTGEYFYGYTF
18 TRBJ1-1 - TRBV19 CASSIGGRDKGRNTEAFF
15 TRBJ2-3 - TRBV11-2 CASSLGGGRGDTQYF
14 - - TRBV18 CASSRTSGAYEQYF
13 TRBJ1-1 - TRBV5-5 CASSLTGQTEAFF
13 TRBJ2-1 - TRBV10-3 CAITDGIFNEQFF
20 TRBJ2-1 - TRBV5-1 CASSSPKTSGRISSYNEQFF
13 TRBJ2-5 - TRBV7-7 CASSRDREETQYF
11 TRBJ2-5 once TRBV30 CAWIGGMTQYF
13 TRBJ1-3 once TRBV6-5 CASSYSGGNTIYF
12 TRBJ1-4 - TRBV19 CASKDRPEKLFF
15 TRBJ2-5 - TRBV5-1 CASSLANSVQETQYF
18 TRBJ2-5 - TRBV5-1 CASSWGTSGRATKETQYF
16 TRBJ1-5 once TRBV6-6 CASTLGGGNPYQPQHF
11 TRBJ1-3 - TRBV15 CATSAHNTIYF
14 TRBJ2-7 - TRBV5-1 CASSQDRFTNEQYF
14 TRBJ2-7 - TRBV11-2 CASSANRVTYEQYF
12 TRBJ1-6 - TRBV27 CASSYGNSPLHF
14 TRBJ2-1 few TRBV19 CASSIEQLYNEQFF
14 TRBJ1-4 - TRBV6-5 CASSYRAGREKLFF
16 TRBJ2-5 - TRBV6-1 CASSASPGPTKETQYF
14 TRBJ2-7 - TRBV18 CASSPRTDIYEQYF
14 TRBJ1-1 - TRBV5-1 CASSTGGARTEAFF
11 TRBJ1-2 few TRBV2 CASRATYGYTF
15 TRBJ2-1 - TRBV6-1 CASSELAGMYNEQFF
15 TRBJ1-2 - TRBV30 CALRDRGKLNYGYTF
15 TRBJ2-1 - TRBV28 CASSFSSGGANEQFF
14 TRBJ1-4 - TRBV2 CASSVEGGNEKLFF
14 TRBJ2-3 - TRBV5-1 CASSSGQGSGTQYF
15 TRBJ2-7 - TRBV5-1 CASSLATALYVEQYF
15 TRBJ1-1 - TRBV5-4 CASSYSGTGNTEAFF
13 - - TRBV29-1 CSVGDGGTYEQYF
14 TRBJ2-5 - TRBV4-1 CASSFEDRGETQYF
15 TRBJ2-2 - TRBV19 CASSNGLAGAGELFF
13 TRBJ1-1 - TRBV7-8 CASTVGLNTEAFF
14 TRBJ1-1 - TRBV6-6 CASSNQGAKTEAFF
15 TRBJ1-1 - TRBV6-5 CASSLRATGGTEAFF
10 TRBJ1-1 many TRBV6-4 CASRGTEAFF